This is a list of T cell receptor beta chains from one sample in a study of shared clonotypes between healthy human individuals. Sequencing used immunoSEQ multiplex PCR; TCRdb keeps in-frame clones, though not all of them. The sample consists of approximately 98,000 clones, roughly 70% of them appearing once. Sequenced input: memory CD8+ T cells sorted from blood. Every receptor here comes from a woman under 40 in good health. Both conserved end residues are part of each CDR3. A D gene is named only where the DNA matches it firmly. Only some rows state a clone size, as once, few, many or a class for expanded clones.

D	V	J	length	size	DNA	CDR3
-	TRBV5-1	TRBJ2-7	15	-	TGCGCCAGCAGCTTGGTAACAGGGAAGTCCTACGAGCAGTACTTC	CASSLVTGKSYEQYF
-	TRBV27	TRBJ2-3	15	-	TGTGCCAGCCTCGCGGGACCACTCATCACAGATACGCAGTATTTT	CASLAGPLITDTQYF
-	TRBV5-1	TRBJ1-1	16	-	TGCGCCAGCAGCCCTAGACGGGTTCCCTTGAACACTGAAGCTTTCTTT	CASSPRRVPLNTEAFF
-	TRBV9	TRBJ1-5	13	-	TGTGCCAGCAGCGTAGCTCCCAATCAGCCCCAGCATTTT	CASSVAPNQPQHF
-	TRBV28	TRBJ1-1	14	-	TGTGCCAGCAGTTCCTCACAGGGGAACACTGAAGCTTTCTTT	CASSSSQGNTEAFF
-	TRBV25-1	TRBJ2-7	10	-	TGTGCCAGCAGTGCGTCCGAGCAGTACTTC	CASSASEQYF
TRBD2	TRBV7-2	TRBJ2-5	15	-	TGTGCCAGCAGCGTAGTAGCGGGAGGGGCGGAGACCCAGTACTTC	CASSVVAGGAETQYF
TRBD1	TRBV27	TRBJ2-3	16	-	TGTGCCAGCAGCAACCCGGACAGGGGCAAGACAGATACGCAGTATTTT	CASSNPDRGKTDTQYF
TRBD1	TRBV28	TRBJ1-5	15	-	TGTGCCAGCAGAAGTTGGGACAGTAGCAATCAGCCCCAGCATTTT	CASRSWDSSNQPQHF
-	TRBV10-1	TRBJ2-7	13	-	TGCGCCAGCAGCAGGGAAGTGGTAGGCGAGCAGTACTTC	CASSREVVGEQYF
-	TRBV15	TRBJ1-4	16	-	TGTGCCACCAGCAGAGAAAGGGGATCGGGTAATGAAAAACTGTTTTTT	CATSRERGSGNEKLFF
-	TRBV11-2	TRBJ1-2	15	-	TGTGCCAGCAGCTTCTCACGGGGGGCAAGCTATGGCTACACCTTC	CASSFSRGASYGYTF
TRBD2	TRBV28	TRBJ2-1	16	many	TGTGCCAGCAGTTTATCCGGGACTAGCGGGCACAATGAGCAGTTCTTC	CASSLSGTSGHNEQFF
-	TRBV7-6	TRBJ2-7	14	-	TGTGCCAGCAGCTTTGGTGGGGGAGTGAACGAGCAGTACTTC	CASSFGGGVNEQYF
TRBD2	TRBV7-9	TRBJ2-1	11	-	TGTGCCAGCAGCCGGGGAGGGACGCAGTTCTTC	CASSRGGTQFF
-	TRBV2	TRBJ2-3	16	-	TGTGCCAGCAGTGAAGAACCGGCTGCCAGCACAGATACGCAGTATTTT	CASSEEPAASTDTQYF
-	TRBV25-1	TRBJ2-3	17	few	TGTGCCAGCAGTGGCCCCGAAGGGGGACTTTTCACAGATACGCAGTATTTT	CASSGPEGGLFTDTQYF
TRBD2	TRBV5-1	TRBJ2-2	18	few	TGCGCCAGCAGCTTGGTGGGACTAGCGGGAGACGAGACCGGGGAGCTGTTTTTT	CASSLVGLAGDETGELFF
-	TRBV28	TRBJ2-4	15	-	TGTGCCAGCAGTTTTCTGAGCGTAGACAAAAACATTCAGTACTTC	CASSFLSVDKNIQYF
-	TRBV19	TRBJ1-1	15	-	TGTGCCAGTAGTGCATCCGATACAGGGAACACTGAAGCTTTCTTT	CASSASDTGNTEAFF
-	TRBV6-1	TRBJ2-7	13	-	TGTGCCAGCAGTGTCCACAGGATCTACGAGCAGTACTTC	CASSVHRIYEQYF
-	TRBV28	TRBJ1-1	16	-	TGTGCCAGCAGTCTCACGGTGCGGGGGCTGGACACTGAAGCTTTCTTT	CASSLTVRGLDTEAFF
-	TRBV9	TRBJ1-3	15	-	TGTGCCAGCAGCGTAGCGGGTATGCCTGGAAACACCATATATTTT	CASSVAGMPGNTIYF
-	TRBV6-1	TRBJ1-1	13	many	TGTGCCAGCAGTGTCGACAGGCACACTGAAGCTTTCTTT	CASSVDRHTEAFF
-	TRBV12-5	TRBJ2-3	15	-	TGTGCTAGTGGTCAGGGGACCGACTCCACAGATACGCAGTATTTT	CASGQGTDSTDTQYF
TRBD2	TRBV6-1	TRBJ2-2	15	medium-sized	TGTGCCAGCAGTGAAACGGCGGGAGAGGTCGGGGAGCTGTTTTTT	CASSETAGEVGELFF
-	TRBV25-1	TRBJ2-7	13	-	TGTGCCAGCAGTCCCTCGGACGGATACGAGCAGTACTTC	CASSPSDGYEQYF
TRBD2	TRBV13	TRBJ2-7	16	-	TGTGCCAGCAGCTTAGCCCGGGACTACTCGACCTACGAGCAGTACTTC	CASSLARDYSTYEQYF
TRBD1	TRBV11-2	TRBJ2-7	13	-	TGTGCCAGCAGCTTAGATTCTCATGGACAGGTGTACTTC	CASSLDSHGQVYF
-	TRBV2	TRBJ2-3	15	-	TGTGCCAGCAGTGAAGGCGGTAGGGTCACAGATACGCAGTATTTT	CASSEGGRVTDTQYF
-	TRBV7-9	TRBJ2-7	16	few	TGTGCCAGCAGCTCCTTCTCGACGGACAGCCCCTACGAGCAGTACTTC	CASSSFSTDSPYEQYF
-	TRBV4-1	TRBJ2-7	15	-	TGCGCCAGCAGCCAAGATGGCCCGGTAGGTGGCGAGCAGTACTTC	CASSQDGPVGGEQYF
-	TRBV2	TRBJ1-3	15	-	TGTGCCAGCGGGGAGTTAATGAGCTCTGGAAACACCATATATTTT	CASGELMSSGNTIYF
TRBD2	TRBV7-6	TRBJ2-5	14	-	TGTGCCAGCAGCTTTCTAGCGGGGGTAGAGACCCAGTACTTC	CASSFLAGVETQYF
-	TRBV7-9	TRBJ2-7	14	-	TGTGCCAGCAGCTTAATGTGGGACGCCTACGAGCAGTACTTC	CASSLMWDAYEQYF
TRBD2	TRBV9	TRBJ2-7	15	many	TGTGCCAGCAGCGTAGCAGCGGGACCAACCTACGAGCAGTACTTC	CASSVAAGPTYEQYF
-	TRBV30	TRBJ1-5	13	-	TGTGCCTGGAGTACGCAGGGGAATCAGCCCCAGCATTTT	CAWSTQGNQPQHF
TRBD1	TRBV6-1	TRBJ2-1	14	few	TGTGCCGTGTCCGGGACAGGGGATTTCCATGAGCAGTTCTTC	CAVSGTGDFHEQFF
TRBD1	TRBV7-9	TRBJ1-3	19	medium-sized	TGTGCCAGCAGCCTAAAGACAGGGGCCATCTTAACAACTGGAAACACCATATATTTT	CASSLKTGAILTTGNTIYF
-	TRBV7-8	TRBJ1-5	17	few	TGTGCCAGCAGCGACCGCGGCGGGGCAGACTTCAATCAGCCCCAGCATTTT	CASSDRGGADFNQPQHF
TRBD1	TRBV27	TRBJ2-7	14	many	TGTGCCAGCAGTTCTACCGGGACAGCCTACGAGCAGTACTTC	CASSSTGTAYEQYF